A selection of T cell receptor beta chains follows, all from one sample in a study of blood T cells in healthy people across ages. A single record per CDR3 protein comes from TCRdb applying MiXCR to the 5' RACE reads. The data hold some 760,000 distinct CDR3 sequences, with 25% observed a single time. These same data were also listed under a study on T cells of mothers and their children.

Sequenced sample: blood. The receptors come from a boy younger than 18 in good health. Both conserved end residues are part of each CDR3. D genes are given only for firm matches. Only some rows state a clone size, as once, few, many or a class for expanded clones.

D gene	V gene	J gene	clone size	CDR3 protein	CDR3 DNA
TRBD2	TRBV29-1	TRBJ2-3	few	CSVKTSGSTDTQYF	TGCAGCGTTAAAACTAGCGGGAGCACAGATACGCAGTATTTT
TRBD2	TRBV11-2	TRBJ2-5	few	CASSLLAGGLNQETQYF	TGTGCCAGCAGCTTACTAGCGGGGGGCCTAAACCAAGAGACCCAGTACTTC
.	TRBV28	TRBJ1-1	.	CASSFLGGATEAFF	TGTGCCAGCAGTTTTTTGGGGGGGGCCACTGAAGCTTTCTTT
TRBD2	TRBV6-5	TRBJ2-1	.	CASTQGTSSGNEQFF	TGTGCCAGCACCCAGGGGACTAGCTCAGGCAATGAGCAGTTCTTC
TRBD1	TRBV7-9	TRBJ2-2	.	CASSFSPGQGNTGELFF	TGTGCCAGCAGCTTCTCCCCGGGACAGGGGAACACCGGGGAGCTGTTTTTT
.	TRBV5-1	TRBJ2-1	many	CASSLGDSYNEQFF	TGCGCCAGCAGCTTGGGGGACTCCTACAATGAGCAGTTCTTC
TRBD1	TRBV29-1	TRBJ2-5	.	CSQGQGETQYF	TGCAGCCAGGGACAGGGCGAGACCCAGTACTTC
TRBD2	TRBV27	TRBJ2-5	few	CASLTRLAGVFLLETQYF	TGTGCCAGCCTTACAAGACTAGCGGGAGTATTTTTATTAGAGACCCAGTACTTC
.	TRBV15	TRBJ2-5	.	CATSRLQGSETQYF	TGTGCCACCAGCAGACTACAGGGTTCGGAGACCCAGTACTTC
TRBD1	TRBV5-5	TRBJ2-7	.	CASSIQGASYEQYF	TGTGCCAGCAGCATACAGGGGGCCTCCTACGAGCAGTACTTC
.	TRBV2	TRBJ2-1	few	CASSERSDEQFF	TGTGCCAGCAGTGAGAGGAGCGACGAGCAGTTCTTC
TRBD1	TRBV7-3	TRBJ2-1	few	CASSLGQQTNEQFF	TGTGCCAGCAGCCTGGGACAGCAAACCAATGAGCAGTTCTTC
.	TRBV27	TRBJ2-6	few	CASSLSPARGANVLTF	TGTGCCAGCAGTTTATCCCCCGCGCGTGGGGCCAACGTCCTGACTTTC
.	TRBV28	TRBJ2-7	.	CASSLVTTEQYF	TGTGCCAGCAGTTTGGTAACGACCGAGCAGTACTTC
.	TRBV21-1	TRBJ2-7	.	CASSKVGGTKTYEQYF	TGTGCCAGCAGCAAAGTAGGCGGGACAAAAACCTACGAGCAGTACTTC
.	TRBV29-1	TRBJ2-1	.	CSAGTVYNEQFF	TGCAGCGCTGGTACGGTGTACAATGAGCAGTTCTTC
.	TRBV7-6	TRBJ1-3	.	CASSLGQPSSGNTIYF	TGTGCCAGCAGCTTAGGACAGCCTTCCTCTGGAAACACCATATATTTT
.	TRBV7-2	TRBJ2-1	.	CASSVDYDPYNEQFF	TGTGCCAGCAGCGTAGACTACGATCCATACAATGAGCAGTTCTTC
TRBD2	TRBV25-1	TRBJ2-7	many	CASSRLAEPYEQYF	TGTGCCAGCAGTAGACTAGCGGAGCCCTACGAGCAGTACTTC
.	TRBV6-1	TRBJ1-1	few	CASSEAFVDTEAFF	TGTGCCAGCAGTGAAGCGTTCGTGGACACTGAAGCTTTCTTT
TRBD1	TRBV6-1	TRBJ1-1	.	CASRSRQGRSSTTEAFF	TGTGCCAGCAGGAGTAGACAGGGGAGGTCCTCGACCACTGAAGCTTTCTTT
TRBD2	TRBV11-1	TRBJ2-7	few	CASSLGRLAGDEQYF	TGTGCCAGCAGCTTAGGGCGACTAGCGGGGGACGAGCAGTACTTC
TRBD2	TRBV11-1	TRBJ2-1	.	CASSSSEFGEAGDGLNEQFF	TGTGCCAGCAGCTCCAGCGAGTTCGGGGAAGCGGGAGATGGGTTAAATGAGCAGTTCTTC
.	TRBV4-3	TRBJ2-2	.	CASSQGRDGVNTGEPFF	TGCGCCAGCAGCCAAGGTCGTGACGGGGTAAACACCGGGGAGCCGTTTTTT
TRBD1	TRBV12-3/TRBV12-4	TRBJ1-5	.	CASSLEWDSHAGPQHF	TGTGCCAGCAGTTTAGAATGGGACAGCCATGCGGGGCCCCAGCATTTT
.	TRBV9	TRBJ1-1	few	CASSADGGRDTEAFF	TGTGCCAGCAGCGCCGACGGGGGCAGGGACACTGAAGCTTTCTTT
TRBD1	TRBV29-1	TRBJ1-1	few	CSAGPGTVDQAFF	TGCAGCGCCGGCCCCGGGACAGTGGACCAAGCTTTCTTT
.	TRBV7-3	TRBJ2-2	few	CASSLNAGLPRTGELFF	TGTGCCAGCAGCTTAAATGCGGGACTCCCTAGAACCGGGGAGCTGTTTTTT
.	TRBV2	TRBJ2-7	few	CASSESHEQYF	TGTGCCAGCAGTGAGAGCCACGAGCAGTACTTC
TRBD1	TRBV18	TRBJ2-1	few	CASSWPTGDNEQFF	TGTGCCAGCTCATGGCCGACAGGGGATAATGAGCAGTTCTTC
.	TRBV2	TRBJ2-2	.	CASGNRVDTGELFF	TGTGCCAGCGGGAACAGGGTCGACACCGGGGAGCTGTTTTTT
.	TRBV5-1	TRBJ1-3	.	CASSWGTRSYHFSGNTIYF	TGCGCCAGCAGCTGGGGGACACGGAGTTACCATTTTTCTGGAAACACCATATATTTT
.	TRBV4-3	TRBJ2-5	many	CASSQVMIGDGQETQYF	TGCGCCAGCAGCCAAGTAATGATAGGGGACGGCCAAGAGACCCAGTACTTC
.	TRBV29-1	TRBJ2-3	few	CSVEDPTEEGSRTDTQYF	TGCAGCGTTGAAGATCCTACGGAGGAGGGCAGTAGAACAGATACGCAGTATTTT
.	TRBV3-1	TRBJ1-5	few	CASSPAGQPQHF	TGTGCCAGCAGCCCAGCGGGTCAGCCCCAGCATTTT
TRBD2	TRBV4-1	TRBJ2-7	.	CASSQDLLAGLYEQYF	TGCGCCAGCAGCCAAGATTTGCTAGCGGGGCTCTACGAGCAGTACTTC
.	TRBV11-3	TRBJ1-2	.	CASSLPGYGGYTF	TGTGCCAGCAGCTTACCAGGGTACGGTGGCTACACCTTC
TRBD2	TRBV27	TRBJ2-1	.	CASSPPGLALKQFF	TGTGCCAGCAGTCCCCCCGGACTAGCGTTAAAGCAGTTCTTC
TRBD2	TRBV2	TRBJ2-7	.	CASNLAGGGFGEQYF	TGTGCCAGCAACCTAGCGGGAGGGGGGTTTGGCGAGCAGTACTTC
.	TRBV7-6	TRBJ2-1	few	CASSLWVGDNEQFF	TGTGCCAGCAGCTTATGGGTGGGGGACAATGAGCAGTTCTTC
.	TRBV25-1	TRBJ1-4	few	CASSEYGLEKLFF	TGTGCCAGCAGTGAATATGGCCTTGAAAAACTGTTTTTT
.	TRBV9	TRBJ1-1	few	CASSPRQTNTEAFF	TGTGCCAGCAGCCCCCGACAGACGAACACTGAAGCTTTCTTT
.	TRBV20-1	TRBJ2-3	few	CSARDQRDPNTDTQYF	TGCAGTGCTAGAGATCAGAGGGATCCAAACACAGATACGCAGTATTTT
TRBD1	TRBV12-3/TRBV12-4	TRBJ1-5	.	CASSPQWTGGGNQPQHF	TGTGCCAGCAGTCCTCAATGGACAGGGGGCGGTAATCAGCCCCAGCATTTT
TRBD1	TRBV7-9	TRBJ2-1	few	CASSAGQGYNEQFF	TGTGCCAGCAGCGCGGGACAGGGGTACAATGAGCAGTTCTTC
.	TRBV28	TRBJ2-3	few	CASSSPGLGTDTQYF	TGTGCCAGCAGTTCCCCGGGACTTGGCACAGATACGCAGTATTTT
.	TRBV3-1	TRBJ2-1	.	CASSQKVLWEDGHEQFF	TGTGCCAGCAGCCAAAAGGTATTGTGGGAGGACGGCCATGAGCAGTTCTTC
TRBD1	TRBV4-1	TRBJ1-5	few	CASSPIGGRGYYSNQPQHF	TGCGCCAGCAGCCCCATCGGAGGCAGGGGGTACTATAGCAATCAGCCCCAGCATTTT
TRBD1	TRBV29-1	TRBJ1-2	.	CSVDWDREVYGYTF	TGCAGCGTTGATTGGGACAGGGAGGTCTATGGCTACACCTTC